A selection of T cell receptor beta chains follows, all from one sample in a study of cytomegalovirus exposure and HLA in healthy donors. The protocol was immunoSEQ multiplex PCR, while the TCRdb copy is restricted to in-frame clones and leaves out a portion. The sample table sets out approximately 150,000 clones. Sequences were obtained from PBMCs. The receptors were gathered from a woman between 45 and 65 years old in good health and CMV-seronegative. The CDR3 runs from the conserved cysteine through the conserved F or W. The order of the fields is V gene, D gene, J gene, CDR3 DNA, CDR3 protein. The D gene is left open where the match is weak.

V: TRBV7-2
D: TRBD2
J: TRBJ2-7
DNA: TGTGCCAGCAGCTCCGTAGCGGGGGGATCCTACGAGCAGTACTTC
CDR3: CASSSVAGGSYEQYF

V: TRBV6-5
D: .
J: TRBJ1-4
DNA: TGTGCCAGCAGGACTGGGGGAGGTAATGAAAAACTGTTTTTT
CDR3: CASRTGGGNEKLFF

V: TRBV5-5
D: TRBD2
J: TRBJ2-7
DNA: TGTGCCAGCAGCTTGCAGGGAGGGCGCTACGAGCAGTACTTC
CDR3: CASSLQGGRYEQYF

V: TRBV9
D: TRBD1
J: TRBJ1-1
DNA: TGTGCCAGCAGCGTAGGGACAGGACTGAGTGGGGACACTGAAGCTTTCTTT
CDR3: CASSVGTGLSGDTEAFF

V: TRBV28
D: TRBD1
J: TRBJ2-7
DNA: TGTGCCAGCAGTTTTCGAGGGGGCCCCTACGAGCAGTACTTC
CDR3: CASSFRGGPYEQYF

V: TRBV9
D: .
J: TRBJ1-2
DNA: TGTGCCAGCAGCGTCCGAGTAGACTATGGCTACACCTTC
CDR3: CASSVRVDYGYTF

V: TRBV5-8
D: .
J: TRBJ1-1
DNA: TGTGCCAGCACTTCACTCGGGGGGAAAGCTTTCTTT
CDR3: CASTSLGGKAFF

V: TRBV18
D: .
J: TRBJ1-4
DNA: TGTGCCAGCTCACCAAGCCCCCCGGGACAAGGGGAAAAACTGTTTTTT
CDR3: CASSPSPPGQGEKLFF

V: TRBV6-5
D: TRBD2
J: TRBJ2-7
DNA: TGTGCCAGCAGACCCAGCGGGGGGTATGCCTACGAGCAGTACTTC
CDR3: CASRPSGGYAYEQYF

V: TRBV2
D: TRBD2
J: TRBJ2-3
DNA: TGTGCCAGCAGTGACCTGGGGGCTAGCGGGAGGGTAACAGATACGCAGTATTTT
CDR3: CASSDLGASGRVTDTQYF

V: TRBV28
D: TRBD1
J: TRBJ2-3
DNA: TGTGCCAGCAGTGATTATACAGGGGTGGCAGATACGCAGTATTTT
CDR3: CASSDYTGVADTQYF

V: TRBV29-1
D: TRBD2
J: TRBJ2-7
DNA: TGCAGCGTTGTTGGGGGGGGGATCTCCTACGAGCAGTACTTC
CDR3: CSVVGGGISYEQYF

V: TRBV7-6
D: TRBD1
J: TRBJ1-4
DNA: TGTGCCAGCAGCTCGGGACAGGGCACTAATGAAAAACTGTTTTTT
CDR3: CASSSGQGTNEKLFF

V: TRBV5-4
D: TRBD1
J: TRBJ1-5
DNA: TGTGCCAGCAGCCAGGGACAGTATAATCAGCCCCAGCATTTT
CDR3: CASSQGQYNQPQHF

V: TRBV7-3
D: .
J: TRBJ1-1
DNA: TGTGCCAGCAGCTTAAGGGGGGGGAATTGGGCGGTGAACACTGAAGCTTTCTTT
CDR3: CASSLRGGNWAVNTEAFF

V: TRBV28
D: .
J: TRBJ2-3
DNA: TGTGCCAGCAGTTTCGGCGGGAGCACAGATACGCAGTATTTT
CDR3: CASSFGGSTDTQYF

V: TRBV28
D: TRBD2
J: TRBJ2-1
DNA: TGTGCCAGCAGTACTTCACTAGCGGGAGTCTATGAGCAGTTCTTC
CDR3: CASSTSLAGVYEQFF

V: TRBV18
D: .
J: TRBJ2-3
DNA: TGTGCCAGCTCACCACAAAGGGTCGGAGGCGATACGCAGTATTTT
CDR3: CASSPQRVGGDTQYF

V: TRBV5-1
D: .
J: TRBJ1-1
DNA: TGCGCCAGCAGCTTGTACAGTCTGAACACTGAAGCTTTCTTT
CDR3: CASSLYSLNTEAFF

V: TRBV6-6
D: TRBD1
J: TRBJ2-3
DNA: TGTGCCAGCAGTTACGGGACAGTTGTAGATACGCAGTATTTT
CDR3: CASSYGTVVDTQYF

V: TRBV27
D: TRBD1
J: TRBJ2-5
DNA: TGTGCCAGCAGTAGACAGGGGCCGGGGAGTGTGACCCAGTACTTC
CDR3: CASSRQGPGSVTQYF

V: TRBV9
D: .
J: TRBJ1-5
DNA: TGTGCCAGCAGCGTGGGGACACGCAATCAGCCCCAGCATTTT
CDR3: CASSVGTRNQPQHF

V: TRBV5-1
D: .
J: TRBJ2-7
DNA: TGCGCCAGCAGCTTGGAATTGTCGGCCTACGAGCAGTACTTC
CDR3: CASSLELSAYEQYF

V: TRBV19
D: .
J: TRBJ2-3
DNA: TGTGCCAGTAGTGTATTCGGTGCGTCAGATACGCAGTATTTT
CDR3: CASSVFGASDTQYF

V: TRBV5-4
D: .
J: TRBJ2-2
DNA: TGTGCCAGCAGCGGGACGGGGGTCGGGGAGCTGTTTTTT
CDR3: CASSGTGVGELFF

V: TRBV5-6
D: .
J: TRBJ2-7
DNA: TGTGCCAGCAGCTTTGAGACAAACTACGAGCAGTACTTC
CDR3: CASSFETNYEQYF

V: TRBV7-8
D: .
J: TRBJ2-1
DNA: TGTGCCAGCAGCTTAGCGGGAGGCTACAATGAGCAGTTCTTC
CDR3: CASSLAGGYNEQFF

V: TRBV28
D: TRBD1
J: TRBJ2-3
DNA: TGTGCCAGCAGTTTATCCCAGGGGGCGGGGCGTAGCACAGATACGCAGTATTTT
CDR3: CASSLSQGAGRSTDTQYF

V: TRBV11-3
D: TRBD1
J: TRBJ2-3
DNA: TGTGCCAGCAGCTTAGAAGGGGGCGATACGCAGTATTTT
CDR3: CASSLEGGDTQYF

V: TRBV7-9
D: .
J: TRBJ1-5
DNA: TGTGCCAGCAGCGGGACCAGGGGAGTTCAGCCCCAGCATTTT
CDR3: CASSGTRGVQPQHF

V: TRBV6-1
D: .
J: TRBJ1-1
DNA: TGTGCCAGCAGTGAAGCGCCGGGAGGAGGACCTGAAGCTTTCTTT
CDR3: CASSEAPGGGPEAFF

V: TRBV6-1
D: .
J: TRBJ2-7
DNA: TGTGCCAGCAGTGTGCGACAGGTTGGCTCCTACGAGCAGTACTTC
CDR3: CASSVRQVGSYEQYF